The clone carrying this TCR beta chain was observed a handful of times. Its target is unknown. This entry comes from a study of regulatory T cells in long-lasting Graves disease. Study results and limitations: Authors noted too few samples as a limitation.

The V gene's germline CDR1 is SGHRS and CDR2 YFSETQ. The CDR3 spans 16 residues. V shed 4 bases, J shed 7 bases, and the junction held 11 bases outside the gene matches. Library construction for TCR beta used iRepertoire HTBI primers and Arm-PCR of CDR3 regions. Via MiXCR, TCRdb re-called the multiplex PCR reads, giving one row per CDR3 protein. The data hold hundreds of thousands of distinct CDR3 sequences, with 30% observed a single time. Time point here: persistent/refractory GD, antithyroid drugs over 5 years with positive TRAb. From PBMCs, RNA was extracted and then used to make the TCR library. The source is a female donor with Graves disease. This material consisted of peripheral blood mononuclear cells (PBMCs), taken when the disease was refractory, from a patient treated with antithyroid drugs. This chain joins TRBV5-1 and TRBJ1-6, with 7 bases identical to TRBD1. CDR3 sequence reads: CASSIDGQVINSPLHF. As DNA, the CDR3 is TGCGCCAGCAGCATAGACGGACAGGTGATCAATTCACCCCTCCACTTT.